One and the same sample provided the 20 T cell receptor beta chains below, sequenced in a study of cytomegalovirus exposure and HLA in healthy donors. With 60 Vbeta and 13 Jbeta primers, the PCR was carried out. Method: immunoSEQ multiplex PCR; TCRdb's copy keeps in-frame clones and lacks some. The repertoire holds about 120,000 clones, with over 75% as singletons. Sequencing was done on a sample of PBMCs. Every receptor here comes from a man aged 18 to 29 in good health and CMV-seropositive.

Written as DNA, the CDR3 is TGTGCCAGCACCCTTAATTTAGGGGCGGAATGGACTGAAGCTTTCTTT. Its protein product is CASTLNLGAEWTEAFF. J is TRBJ1-1 and V is TRBV5-6; maybe TRBD1 (5 bases). The CDR3 runs 16 residues. Germline V CDR1 and CDR2: SGHDT, YYEEEE. Trimming pared 6 bases from V and 5 bases from J, leaving 23 bases between.

The chain has TRBV6-1 and TRBJ2-7; possible D gene TRBD2, 6 bases. The germline CDR1 and CDR2 sequences are MNHNS and SASEGT. V lost 2 bases to trimming and J lost 2 bases, with 16 bases between them. This CDR3 is 16 amino acids long. The CDR3 loop is CASSEYGGVRTYEQYF. CDR3 nucleotides: TGTGCCAGCAGTGAATACGGCGGGGTGAGGACCTACGAGCAGTACTTC.

The chain links TRBV6-1 to TRBJ2-7; D is perhaps TRBD1 (6 bases). The V gene's germline CDR1 is MNHNS and CDR2 SASEGT. The length of the CDR3 is 13 residues. Between the trimmed V and J ends, which lost 5 bases and 0 bases, there was a span of 8 bases. Here the CDR3 reads CASSRDISYEQYF. CDR3 sequence (DNA): TGTGCCAGCAGTCGGGACATCTCCTACGAGCAGTACTTC.

The chain joins TRBV7-2 to TRBJ2-7, with TRBD1 matching 8 bases. Germline V gene lookup returns CDR1 SGHTA and CDR2 FQGNSA. Unmatched junction bases numbered 6, after V lost 5 bases and J lost 6 bases. The CDR3 consists of 13 residues. The CDR3 here is CASSTQGESEQYF. The CDR3 DNA is TGTGCCAGCAGCACACAGGGGGAGAGCGAGCAGTACTTC.

The chain couples TRBV5-1 to TRBJ2-7, with 10 bases matching TRBD2. This CDR3 has 15 residues. The V segment lost 4 bases and the J segment 3 bases; nucleotides outside the gene matches: 7. The V gene's germline CDR1 is SGHRS and CDR2 YFSETQ. The CDR3 is CASSNPSGGYYEQYF. As DNA, the CDR3 is TGCGCCAGCAGCAACCCTAGCGGGGGCTACTACGAGCAGTACTTC.

This sequence joins TRBV10-3 and TRBJ2-2, with D perhaps matching TRBD2 (6 bases). From germline, CDR1 is ENHRY and CDR2 SYGVKD. The CDR3 contains 16 residues. Trimming took 2 bases from V and 5 from J, leaving 15 bases between them. CDR3: CAISEATGGHTGELFF. The CDR3 nucleotides are TGTGCCATCAGTGAGGCTACTGGAGGGCATACCGGGGAGCTGTTTTTT.

This clone was observed once. The chain employs TRBV27 and TRBJ2-1; tentatively, D is TRBD1 (5 bases). Trimming removed 2 bases from V and 3 bases from J, with 8 bases in between. The germline CDR1 and CDR2 sequences are MNHEY and SMNVEV (reference sequence). This CDR3 comprises 14 residues. Here the CDR3 reads CASSLRGHYNEQFF. CDR3 DNA sequence: TGTGCCAGCAGTTTACGTGGACACTACAATGAGCAGTTCTTC.

The rearrangement links TRBV19 to TRBJ2-1; TRBD2 aligns across 8 bases. J was trimmed by 7 bases and V by 4 bases; bases with no gene match: 3. The CDR3 covers 13 residues. CDR1 is LNHDA, CDR2 SQIVND, per germline (reference sequence). As DNA, the CDR3 is TGTGCCAGTAGTAGCGGGAGGAGTAATGAGCAGTTCTTC. The encoded protein is CASSSGRSNEQFF.

This chain links TRBV6-6 with TRBJ2-5; D might be TRBD1 (6 bases). This CDR3 region has 14 residues. Trimming took off 3 bases at V and 2 bases at J, with 10 bases between the two ends. Germline V gene lookup returns CDR1 MNHNY and CDR2 SVGAGI (reference sequence). As DNA, the CDR3 is TGTGCCAGCAGTTATCTGGACAGTCAAGAGACCCAGTACTTC. This gives the protein CASSYLDSQETQYF.

The chain couples TRBV6-5 to TRBJ2-1, with D possibly TRBD1 on 6 matching bases. CDR1 MNHEY and CDR2 SVGAGI come from the germline V gene. Trimming removed 2 bases at V and 7 bases at J, with 12 bases between. CDR3 length: 14 amino acids. The CDR3 region has the DNA TGTGCCAGCAGTTACGAGGGGGTGGAAAATGAGCAGTTCTTC. This encodes CASSYEGVENEQFF.

The chain has TRBV6-5 and TRBJ1-1, with D maybe TRBD1 (6 bases). This CDR3 is 13 amino acids long. CDR1 and CDR2 from the germline V gene are MNHEY and SVGAGI. V lost 7 bases and J lost 5, with 14 bases in between. The CDR3 region has the DNA TGTGCCAGCATAGGGGGGGGGCGAACTGAAGCTTTCTTT. Translating gives CASIGGGRTEAFF.

This rearrangement joins TRBV27 to TRBJ1-3; TRBD1 is a possible D gene (5 bases). CDR3 length: 12 residues. Germline loops: CDR1 MNHEY, CDR2 SMNVEV (reference sequence). V lost 8 bases, J lost 3 bases, and 8 bases lay in between. The CDR3: CASSGDGNTIYF. CDR3 DNA: TGTGCCAGCTCGGGGGATGGAAACACCATATATTTT.

The J gene is TRBJ2-7, the V gene TRBV19, with TRBD1 matching 7 bases. The V and J ends lost 10 bases and 0 bases, in that order; junction bases with no gene match: 6. CDR1 and CDR2 from the germline V gene are LNHDA and SQIVND (reference sequence). The CDR3 runs to 13 residues. Here the CDR3 reads CATQGQNSYEQYF. CDR3 DNA sequence: TGTGCCACGCAGGGACAGAACTCCTACGAGCAGTACTTC.

This chain connects TRBV11-2 to TRBJ2-7; 10 nucleotides align to TRBD2. In germline, CDR1 is SGHAT, CDR2 FQNNGV. The trim removed 5 bases at V and 6 bases at J, leaving 16 bases unmatched. CDR3 length equals 17 residues. CDR3 nucleotides: TGTGCCAGCAGCCAATACATATGGACTAGCGGTATGGGCGAGCAGTACTTC. It specifies CASSQYIWTSGMGEQYF.

This clone was detected only once. The chain couples TRBV12-5 to TRBJ1-3, with 8 bases aligning to TRBD1. The CDR3 totals 17 residues. Germline values: CDR1 LGHNT, CDR2 FRNRAP. V was clipped by 1 base and J by 1 base; unmatched bases: 6. The CDR3, as DNA: TGTGCTAGTGGTTTGGCCCTGACAGGGGCGTCTGGAAACACCATATATTTT. This translates into CASGLALTGASGNTIYF.

The rearrangement links TRBV15 to TRBJ1-4, with 9 positions matching TRBD1. The CDR3 is 15 amino acids. Germline CDR1 reads LNHNV; CDR2 reads YYDKDF (reference sequence). Trimming removed 3 bases from V and 4 bases from J; junction bases left unmatched: 3. The CDR3, as DNA: TGTGCCACCAGCAGTCGGACAGGGGATAATGAAAAACTGTTTTTT. It encodes CATSSRTGDNEKLFF.

This clone was detected only a few times. V and J are TRBV7-6 and TRBJ2-1, with 7 bases aligning to TRBD1. The CDR3 spans 16 residues. CDR1 is SGHVS and CDR2 is FNYEAQ in the germline V gene. Trimming cost V 0 bases and J 6 bases; bases outside gene matches: 8. The CDR3 region is CASSLAYRGRPNEQFF. CDR3 nucleotide sequence: TGTGCCAGCAGCTTAGCGTACAGGGGCAGACCCAATGAGCAGTTCTTC.

V and J are TRBV5-6 and TRBJ1-1, with TRBD1 matching over 7 bases. The ends lost 4 bases at V and 11 bases at J; junction bases unmatched: 11. The CDR3 extends over 13 amino acids. The germline gives CDR1 SGHDT, CDR2 YYEEEE. The CDR3, as DNA: TGTGCCAGCAGCCATGAAAACGACAGGGATGCTTTCTTT. This codes for CASSHENDRDAFF.

The table lists this clone with a count of one. The V gene is TRBV19, the J gene TRBJ2-5; 9 bases align to TRBD2. The length of the CDR3 is 15 residues. The germline V gene has CDR1 LNHDA and CDR2 SQIVND (reference sequence). V lost 6 bases, J lost 5 bases, and 10 bases stayed unmatched. CDR3 in DNA: TGTGCCAGTAGATGGGTGCGGGAGGGGGGGGAGACCCAGTACTTC. Its protein is CASRWVREGGETQYF.

This sequence joins TRBV7-9 and TRBJ1-1; D unclear. This CDR3 has 13 residues. The germline V gene encodes CDR1 SEHNR and CDR2 FQNEAQ (reference sequence). The ends were cut back, 1 base at V and 1 base at J, with 4 bases in the middle. CDR3 bases: TGTGCCAGCAGCTTAGACTCGAACACTGAAGCTTTCTTT. It specifies CASSLDSNTEAFF.